This T cell receptor (beta chain) was profiled in a study of blood T cell repertoires in COVID-19. In the study overall: COVID-19 samples from acute and convalescent phases originated in the United States, Italy and Spain. PBMCs, B-cell-depleted T cells, or T cells provided the cDNA or gDNA that made up the material.

CDR1 and CDR2 (germline): MDHEN, SYDVKM. This CDR3 is 14 amino acids long. Germline trimming cut 8 bases from V and 2 bases from J; bases unmatched to any gene: 9. In the original processing: By means of reference gene primer amplification, nucleated cell counts were estimated. Sequencing used immunoSEQ multiplex PCR; TCRdb keeps in-frame clones, though not all of them. V, J and clone size are those of that table, while D and trimming were read from the DNA. The sample yields 200,000 to 250,000 clones, roughly 86% seen once. Sequencing input: peripheral blood. This clonotype originated in a woman in her thirties or forties with acute or convalescent COVID-19. The gene calls are TRBV28 and TRBJ2-7, with 7 bases that match TRBD1. CDR3 protein: CASAAQGSPYEQYF. The DNA for the CDR3 is TGTGCCAGCGCCGCACAGGGGAGTCCCTACGAGCAGTACTTC.